The clone carrying this TCR beta chain was counted between two and nine times. The data are from a study of blood T cell repertoires in COVID-19. Across the whole study: COVID-19 samples, acute and convalescent, were from the United States, Italy and Spain. From T cells, B-cell-depleted T cells, or PBMCs came the material, which was cDNA or gDNA.

Authors' methods: From reference gene primer amplification, estimates of nucleated cell counts were derived. The method was immunoSEQ multiplex PCR; TCRdb's version includes in-frame clones alone and lacks a portion of them. V and J calls and clone size are those listed in that table; D and trimming were worked out from the DNA. The sample holds about 160,000 clones; around 80% are singletons and the top ten take approximately 21%. The germline V gene has CDR1 ENHRY and CDR2 SYGVKD. V was shortened by 5 bases and J by 7 bases, with 23 bases between the two germline ends. The CDR3 extends over 16 amino acids.

The specimen was peripheral blood. The V and J genes are TRBV10-3 and TRBJ1-2; possible D gene TRBD1, 5 bases. The TCR originated in a woman aged 80 or over with acute or convalescent COVID-19. The CDR3 DNA is TGTGCCATCAGTCAGAGCCCGTTACGTACTCAGGGTGGCTACACCTTC. Amino acid sequence: CAISQSPLRTQGGYTF.